This T cell receptor beta chain was captured by sequencing in a study of shared clonotypes between healthy human individuals. Looking at the study overall: CD4 naive and memory got three plates each, CD8 naive two, CD8 memory one. General study findings and limits: Among the subsets, naive ones generally showed larger estimated richness than memory ones. Generation probability values for non-shared clonotypes were lower than those for clonotypes shared by all four donors. Sorted-subset samples were not fully sequenced, rarefaction indicated.

About this clone: The antigen is undetermined.

Clones were read by immunoSEQ multiplex PCR, and TCRdb kept only the in-frame ones, dropping some. The sample yields roughly 650,000 clones, around 96% seen once. Cells designated naive CD8 were CD45RO-negative and were positively selected for CCR7, with terminally differentiated effector memory CD45RA+ cells excluded. V lost 0 bases and J 12 bases, leaving 12 bases between the germline ends. CDR3 length: 12 residues. CDR1 SGHNT and CDR2 YYREEE come from the germline V gene (reference sequence). The sample comprised naive CD8+ T cells sorted from blood. The TCR originated in a woman under 40 in good health. V is TRBV5-4 and J is TRBJ2-5; maybe TRBD2 (5 bases). Written as DNA, the CDR3 is TGTGCCAGCAGCTTGGTCCCCGGGGATGAGTACTTC. Translation: CASSLVPGDEYF. Using reference TRBV5-4 and TRBJ2-5 for the parts outside the CDR3, the full variable domain is ETGVTQSPTHLIKTRGQQVTLRCSSQSGHNTVSWYQQALGQGPQFIFQYYREEENGRGNFPPRFSGLQFPNYSSELNVNALELDDSALYLCASSLVPGDEYFGPGTRLLVL.